What follows are 30 T cell receptor beta chains derived from one specimen sequenced in a study of T cell repertoires in cytomegalovirus infection (dated by TCRdb to about 2019). The listed sequencing device is Illumina HiSeq 1500. TCRdb trimmed the raw reads at Q25, called clones with MiXCR and kept productive beta chains. Every CDR3 protein is listed once, alongside the most common genes and DNA of its rows. In this sample the table shows hundreds of thousands of distinct CDR3 sequences, around 24% of which occur a single time. The leading ten clones occupy approximately 8% of the sample. The sequenced sample was CD8+ T cells from PBMCs. These receptors all stem from a human donor in good health (CMV status not recorded). Some clones in this sample may be carry-over from other donors' samples.

This clonotype appeared a few times. The V and J genes are TRBV19 and TRBJ2-5; D is unclear. The length of the CDR3 is 15 residues. V dropped 8 bases and J dropped 5 bases, with 21 bases sitting between them. Germline loops: CDR1 LNHDA, CDR2 SQIVND (reference sequence). CDR3 sequence reads: CASSNEGSIEETQYF. CDR3 sequence (DNA): TGTGCCAGTTCAAACGAAGGGTCGATCGAGGAGACCCAGTACTTC.

This clonotype was observed many times. The chain carries TRBV5-1 and TRBJ2-7; TRBD2 matches 13 bases. The CDR3 has 15 residues. The V gene's germline CDR1 is SGHRS and CDR2 YFSETQ. J lost 3 bases, V lost 5 bases, and 5 bases had no gene match. CDR3 sequence reads: CASSPGLAGSYEQYV. The CDR3 DNA follows: TGCGCCAGCAGTCCGGGACTAGCGGGGAGCTACGAGCAGTACGTC.

The CDR3 DNA is TGTGCCAGCAGTTACGTTGCGGGAAGAAGGACAGATACGCAGTATTTT. Translated, it gives CASSYVAGRRTDTQYF. The chain couples TRBV6-2 or TRBV6-3 to TRBJ2-3; tentative D call: TRBD2 (6 bases). The germline V gene has CDR1 MNHEY and CDR2 SVGEGT. Trimming stripped 2 bases from V and 3 bases from J, with 15 bases between. CDR3 length: 16 residues.

The chain carries TRBV6-6 and TRBJ2-2; the match to TRBD1 covers 7 bases. J gave up 5 bases and V 5 bases, and 11 bases lay outside the gene matches. Looked up from germline, CDR1 is MNHNY and CDR2 is SVGAGI (reference sequence). This CDR3 comprises 16 residues. CDR3 DNA: TGTGCCAGCAGTCCCCGACCGGGACAGAAGACCGGGGAGCTGTTTTTT. Its protein product is CASSPRPGQKTGELFF.

This rearrangement joins TRBV28 to TRBJ2-3, with a weak D call TRBD1 (5 bases). The CDR3 length is 16 residues. Germline V CDR1 and CDR2: MDHEN, SYDVKM. V shed 2 bases and J shed 1 base, with 13 bases lying between them. In nucleotides, the CDR3 is TGTGCCAGCAGTTTAAAGGCAGGGTTTGGCACAGATACGCAGTATTTT. It translates to CASSLKAGFGTDTQYF.

The chain uses TRBV3-1 and TRBJ1-5; D gene ambiguous. This CDR3 comprises 15 residues. Looked up from germline, CDR1 is LGHDT and CDR2 is YNNKEL (reference sequence). V lost 0 bases to trimming and J lost 9 bases, with 15 bases between them. The CDR3 protein is CASSQDPGGRGPQHF. The CDR3 DNA reads as TGTGCCAGCAGCCAAGATCCAGGAGGGCGAGGGCCCCAGCATTTT. Complete variable domain (other parts from reference TRBV3-1 and TRBJ1-5): DTAVSQTPKYLVTQMGNDKSIKCEQNLGHDTMYWYKQDSKKFLKIMFSYNNKELIINETVPNRFSPKSPDKAHLNLHINSLELGDSAVYFCASSQDPGGRGPQHFGDGTRLSIL.

The table lists this clonotype with a count of one. The gene calls are TRBV5-3 and TRBJ2-5; D is possibly TRBD1 or TRBD2 (5 bases each). TRBV5-3 is filed as an ORF, its function uncertain. CDR3 size: 16 residues. V was trimmed by 8 bases and J by 4 bases, leaving 24 bases between them. DNA of the CDR3: TGTGCCAGCAGTCTCGGGGACCAACCTATTCTAGAGACCCAGTACTTC. Translated, it gives CASSLGDQPILETQYF.

This clonotype has only a few counts. V usage is TRBV29-1 and J usage is TRBJ1-1; maybe TRBD1 (5 bases). The CDR3 spans 11 residues. V dropped 7 bases and J dropped 8 bases, with 14 bases sitting between them. Germline values: CDR1 SQVTM, CDR2 ANQGSEA. In DNA form, the CDR3 reads TGCAGCGCCCCAAGGGGAGAAGAAGCTTTCTTT. Translated: CSAPRGEEAFF.

This chain uses TRBV15 with TRBJ2-1; perhaps TRBD1 as D (5 bases). This CDR3 comprises 16 residues. V was cut by 1 base and J by 2 bases, with 12 bases left in between. Germline V gene data show CDR1 as LNHNV and CDR2 as YYDKDF (reference sequence). The CDR3 bases are TGTGCCACCAGCAGAGCGAGACAGTTCCCCTACAATGAGCAGTTCTTC. It codes for CATSRARQFPYNEQFF. Complete variable domain (other parts from reference TRBV15 and TRBJ2-1): DAMVIQNPRYQVTQFGKPVTLSCSQTLNHNVMYWYQQKSSQAPKLLFHYYDKDFNNEADTPDNFQSRRPNTSFCFLDIRSPGLGDTAMYLCATSRARQFPYNEQFFGPGTRLTVL.

This clonotype was detected only a few times. The chain has TRBV5-5 and TRBJ1-1, with D maybe TRBD1 (6 bases). Trimming cost V 6 bases and J 3 bases, with 9 bases left between them. The CDR3 consists of 12 residues. Germline assignment: CDR1 SGHKS and CDR2 YYEKEE (reference sequence). CDR3 coding DNA: TGTGCCAGCACCACAGGGTACACTGAAGCTTTCTTT. Its protein product is CASTTGYTEAFF. Supplemented by reference TRBV5-5 and TRBJ1-1, the full variable domain reads DAGVTQSPTHLIKTRGQQVTLRCSPISGHKSVSWYQQVLGQGPQFIFQYYEKEERGRGNFPDRFSARQFPNYSSELNVNALLLGDSALYLCASTTGYTEAFFGQGTRLTVV.

Regarding this clonotype: At one end the junction does not follow the germline gene, possibly because of a read error. This chain joins TRBV7-6 and TRBJ2-5; 12 bases fit TRBD1. The CDR3 spans 20 residues. Germline V gene lookup returns CDR1 SGHVS and CDR2 FNYEAQ. DNA for the CDR3: TGTGTCAGCAGCTTCACCGGGACAGGGGGCGTGGACGACTCCAGAGAGACCCAGTACTTC. Protein sequence: CVSSFTGTGGVDDSRETQYF.

The V gene is TRBV29-1, the J gene TRBJ2-6; TRBD1 might be the D (5 bases). The CDR3 covers 16 residues. Germline CDR1 is SQVTM and CDR2 is ANQGSEA. Trimming removed 1 base from V and 0 bases from J, with 10 bases in between. For the CDR3, the DNA is TGCAGCGTTGAAGGCAGGGATAGCTCTGGGGCCAACGTCCTGACTTTC. Its translation is CSVEGRDSSGANVLTF.

This clonotype was seen a few times. This chain joins TRBV14 and TRBJ2-7, with TRBD2 matching over 8 bases. This CDR3 contains 15 residues. CDR1 is SGHDN and CDR2 is FVKESK in the germline V gene. V lost 1 base, J lost 4 bases, and 6 bases stayed unmatched. The CDR3 DNA reads as TGTGCCAGCAGCCAAGGGTTGCAGCGGGGGTACGAGCAGTACGTC. It encodes CASSQGLQRGYEQYV.

The table lists this clonotype with many counts. The chain recombines TRBV7-8 with TRBJ2-1; either TRBD1 or TRBD2 may supply D (6 bases each). There are 14 residues in the CDR3. CDR1 and CDR2 from the germline V gene are SGHVS and FQNEAQ. Trimming cost V 4 bases and J 8 bases, with 15 bases left between them. CDR3 nucleotide sequence: TGTGCCAGCAGCTCCCGGGGGCGGGTCGATGAGCAGTTCTTC. Protein: CASSSRGRVDEQFF. Full variable domain (outside the CDR3, taken from reference TRBV7-8 and TRBJ2-1): GAGVSQSPRYKVAKRGQDVALRCDPISGHVSLFWYQQALGQGPEFLTYFQNEAQLDKSGLPSDRFFAERPEGSVSTLKIQRTQQEDSAVYLCASSSRGRVDEQFFGPGTRLTVL.

This clonotype was picked up a small number of times. This chain connects TRBV5-1 to TRBJ1-1; no firm D call. CDR1 and CDR2 (germline): SGHRS, YFSETQ. CDR3 length equals 14 residues. Trimming stripped 2 bases from V and 1 base from J, with 9 bases between. In DNA form, the CDR3 reads TGCGCCAGCAGCTTAGAGTACACGAACACTGAAGCTTTCTTT. Protein product: CASSLEYTNTEAFF. Supplemented by reference TRBV5-1 and TRBJ1-1, the full variable domain reads KAGVTQTPRYLIKTRGQQVTLSCSPISGHRSVSWYQQTPGQGLQFLFEYFSETQRNKGNFPGRFSGRQFSNSRSEMNVSTLELGDSALYLCASSLEYTNTEAFFGQGTRLTVV.

To note about this clonotype: This may come from a read error, since a much larger clone is one base off. The chain uses TRBV11-3 and TRBJ2-5; the D gene is possibly TRBD2 (5 bases). Germline CDR1 SGHNT, CDR2 YENEEA. Trimming took off 8 bases at V and 4 bases at J, with 17 bases between the two ends. The CDR3 extends over 14 amino acids. This CDR3 reads CASSARSEAETQYF. The CDR3 DNA is TGTGCCAGCTCCGCCCGTTCGGAGGCAGAGACCCAGTACTTC.

This clonotype was observed at least ten times. V is TRBV6-5 and J is TRBJ2-1, with a weak D call TRBD1 (5 bases). Germline values: CDR1 MNHEY, CDR2 SVGAGI. There are 15 residues in the CDR3. Trimming shortened V by 7 bases and J by 0 bases, and 13 bases separated the two germline ends. CDR3 sequence (DNA): TGTGCCAGCAATCAGGGTTCTCCCTCCTACAATGAGCAGTTCTTC. It is translated as CASNQGSPSYNEQFF.

Concerning this clonotype: This may stem from a read error, because a much larger clone lies one nucleotide away. This sequence joins TRBV14 and TRBJ2-1; TRBD1 matches at 9 bases. The CDR3 length is 16 residues. V dropped 5 bases and J dropped 1; count of bases not matched to a gene: 6. In germline, CDR1 is SGHDN, CDR2 FVKESK. The CDR3 protein is CASSYPGTGSYNEQFF. In DNA form, the CDR3 reads TGTGCCAGCAGCTACCCCGGGACAGGGTCCTACAATGAGCAGTTCTTC.

The chain uses TRBV3-1 and TRBJ1-2, with a tentative D call TRBD1 (6 bases). This CDR3 comprises 14 residues. Germline CDR1 and CDR2: LGHDT and YNNKEL (reference sequence). Trimming stripped 4 bases from V and 4 bases from J, with 13 bases between. The CDR3 region has the DNA TGTGCCAGCAGCCGACAGGCTGACCCCTATGGCTACACCTTC. This codes for CASSRQADPYGYTF.

V usage is TRBV2 and J usage is TRBJ2-3; D is tentatively TRBD1 or TRBD2 (5 bases each). V was clipped by 6 bases and J by 2 bases, with 15 bases between them. This CDR3 is 15 amino acids long. CDR1 is SNHLY and CDR2 is FYNNEI in the germline V gene. The CDR3: CASSPGPIFTDTQYF. CDR3 nucleotides: TGTGCCAGCAGCCCGGGGCCCATTTTCACAGATACGCAGTATTTT.

The J gene is TRBJ2-1, the V gene TRBV2; TRBD2 agrees at 8 bases. This CDR3 has 15 residues. Germline values: CDR1 SNHLY, CDR2 FYNNEI. Unmatched junction bases numbered 5, after V lost 4 bases and J lost 3 bases. The CDR3 spells CASSGRGANYNEQFF. The CDR3 DNA is TGTGCCAGCAGTGGGCGGGGGGCCAACTACAATGAGCAGTTCTTC.

This clonotype occurred many times. This chain joins TRBV6-2 or TRBV6-3 and TRBJ2-1; D is possibly TRBD1 or TRBD2 (6 bases each). Per germline, CDR1 MNHEY and CDR2 SVGEGT. Trimming left V 7 bases short and J 8 bases short, with 24 bases between. The CDR3 totals 16 residues. CDR3 nucleotide sequence: TGTGCCAGCACGCCACCTGAGGAGGGGGGCGTGGATGAGCAGTTCTTC. This gives the protein CASTPPEEGGVDEQFF.

The J gene is TRBJ1-5, the V gene TRBV5-1, with 8 bases identical to TRBD1. The CDR3 is 13 amino acids. The germline CDR1 and CDR2 sequences are SGHRS and YFSETQ. The junction had 5 bases not matched to a gene; V was cut back by 1 base and J by 11 bases. The CDR3 is CASSLTGGQSQHF. In nucleotides, the CDR3 is TGCGCCAGCAGCTTGACAGGGGGGCAGTCCCAGCATTTT.

This clonotype was seen repeatedly, ten times or more. V is TRBV19 and J is TRBJ1-2; D not certain. CDR1 is LNHDA and CDR2 is SQIVND in the germline V gene (reference sequence). V was pared by 4 bases and J by 0 bases, with 6 bases between. There are 13 residues in the CDR3. CDR3 DNA sequence: TGTGCCAGTAGTAAATCAGCTAACTATGGCTACACCTTC. It codes for CASSKSANYGYTF.

This clonotype was seen many times. The chain is built from TRBV7-6 and TRBJ2-1; 9 bases align to TRBD1. J gave up 8 bases and V 0 bases, and 8 bases lay outside the gene matches. This CDR3 region has 16 residues. Germline assignment: CDR1 SGHVS and CDR2 FNYEAQ. CDR3 protein: CASSLAGTGLLDEQFF. The CDR3 bases are TGTGCCAGCAGCTTAGCCGGGACAGGGCTATTGGATGAGCAGTTCTTC.

This clonotype was observed at least ten times. The chain recombines TRBV7-6 with TRBJ1-2, with D unclear. V was trimmed by 3 bases and J by 2 bases, leaving 7 bases between them. The CDR3 totals 13 residues. CDR1 SGHVS and CDR2 FNYEAQ come from the germline V gene. The CDR3 DNA sequence: TGTGCCAGCAGCTTCGAGGCAAACTATGGCTACACCTTC. Translating it yields CASSFEANYGYTF.

As concerns this clonotype: A read error may produce the germline difference seen at one junction end. The rearrangement links TRBV12-3 or TRBV12-4 to TRBJ1-5, with D possibly being TRBD1 (5 bases). This CDR3 is 14 amino acids long. This chain's CDR3 is CASSRDGYNQRQHF. The CDR3 DNA is TGTGCCAGCAGTCGGGACGGTTACAATCAGCGCCAGCATTTT.

The sample holds a few counts of this clonotype. The chain is built from TRBV29-1 and TRBJ2-5; a weak D match, TRBD1 (6 bases). The germline V and J ends were trimmed by 1 base and 1 base, with 16 bases remaining between them. Germline CDR1 reads SQVTM; CDR2 reads ANQGSEA. The CDR3 extends over 16 amino acids. In nucleotides, the CDR3 is TGCAGCGTTGAAGTGGATAGGACAGCTTCCCAAGAGACCCAGTACTTC. Protein: CSVEVDRTASQETQYF.

The chain joins TRBV6-1 to TRBJ2-2, with unresolved D. The length of the CDR3 is 14 residues. Germline values: CDR1 MNHNS, CDR2 SASEGT. V lost 5 bases and J lost 3, with 10 bases in between. The CDR3: CASSPASYTGELFF. CDR3 in DNA: TGTGCCAGCAGTCCCGCCTCCTACACCGGGGAGCTGTTTTTT.

This clonotype occurred many times. The V call is TRBV24-1, the J call TRBJ2-2; D is undetermined. This CDR3 is 14 amino acids long. The V gene lost 0 bases and the J gene lost 3 bases, with 4 bases spanning the gap. CDR1 is KGHDR, CDR2 SFDVKD, per germline. The CDR3 DNA follows: TGTGCCACCAGTGATTTGCCCGACACCGGGGAGCTGTTTTTT. Amino acids: CATSDLPDTGELFF.